The 9 T cell receptor beta chains presented below share a single source sample, sequenced in a study of post-analysis software for immune sequencing data. The study, taken as a whole, reports: There were five TRBV segments more frequent in patients than controls, and TRBV5-6, TRBV5-1 and TRBV20-1 were among them.

Tagging with unique molecular identifiers was a feature of the TCR beta cDNA libraries. TCRdb redid the calling of the PCR reads with MiXCR, one entry per CDR3 protein. The table has around 770,000 distinct CDR3 sequences, just over 45% seen once; the top ten hold just under 5%. The antigens for these receptors are not known. The sample comprised blood. The receptors were sampled from a girl aged 5 to 17 with multiple sclerosis.

This clonotype turned up a few times. The V call is TRBV24-1, the J call TRBJ2-1; 9 nucleotides align to TRBD1. The CDR3 contains 14 residues. CDR1 is KGHDR and CDR2 is SFDVKD in the germline V gene. V lost 7 bases to trimming and J lost 8 bases; unmatched junction nucleotides: 8. This CDR3 reads CATSDRGGFDEQFF. The CDR3 coding sequence is TGTGCCACCAGCGACAGGGGGGGATTCGATGAGCAGTTCTTC.

V and J are TRBV28 and TRBJ2-2; 14 bases align to TRBD2. The J segment lost 6 bases and the V segment lost 5 bases, leaving 8 bases of the junction unmatched. The CDR3 runs to 17 residues. The germline V gene has CDR1 MDHEN and CDR2 SYDVKM. CDR3 sequence: CASSPRGGLAGAGELFF. The CDR3 DNA reads TGTGCCAGCAGTCCTCGGGGGGGACTAGCGGGAGCCGGGGAGCTGTTTTTT. The full variable domain, rest sourced from reference TRBV28 and TRBJ2-2, is DVKVTQSSRYLVKRTGEKVFLECVQDMDHENMFWYRQDPGLGLRLIYFSYDVKMKEKGDIPEGYSVSREKKERFSLILESASTNQTSMYLCASSPRGGLAGAGELFFGEGSRLTVL.

This clonotype showed up many times. The chain carries TRBV5-6 and TRBJ2-7; 8 positions match TRBD2. The CDR3 contains 14 residues. Germline-derived CDR1 and CDR2 are SGHDT and YYEEEE. Trimming took 3 bases from V and 0 from J; bases not matched to a gene: 2. CDR3 amino acids: CASSWSGSSYEQYF. The DNA of the CDR3 is TGTGCCAGCAGCTGGAGCGGGAGCTCCTACGAGCAGTACTTC.

This clonotype has more than one count but fewer than ten. The CDR3 reads CASSFEPASYEQYF. Here the CDR3 DNA reads TGTGCCAGCAGCTTTGAGCCCGCATCCTACGAGCAGTACTTC. V and J are TRBV11-2 and TRBJ2-7; no clear D gene. The germline V and J ends were trimmed by 3 bases and 1 base, with 10 bases remaining between them. The CDR3 loop spans 14 amino acids. Germline V lookup: CDR1 SGHAT, CDR2 FQNNGV.

The table lists this clonotype with a few counts. The junction does not match germline at one end; this may be a read error. The chain links TRBV5-6 to TRBJ1-4; 8 bases are shared with TRBD1. The CDR3 length is 16 residues. In germline, CDR1 is SGHDT, CDR2 YYEEEE. CDR3 DNA sequence: TGTGCCAGCAGCTCAGGGGGCTGGGGGGTTAATGAAAAGCTGTTTTTT. This codes for CASSSGGWGVNEKLFF.

Only a few counts were recorded for this clonotype. The rearrangement uses TRBV7-9 and TRBJ2-4; D not certain. V was clipped by 5 bases and J by 2 bases, with 13 bases between them. Germline V gene data show CDR1 as SEHNR and CDR2 as FQNEAQ (reference sequence). The CDR3 has 15 residues. The CDR3 loop reads CASSPGPGSKNIQYF. The CDR3 bases are TGTGCCAGCAGCCCCGGGCCCGGATCCAAAAACATTCAGTACTTC.

This clonotype was seen only a few times. This chain uses TRBV9 with TRBJ2-6; D is undetermined. The V end lost 3 bases, the J end lost 4 bases, and 8 bases lay between the germline ends. There are 14 residues in the CDR3. Germline CDR1 SGDLS, CDR2 YYNGEE. The CDR3 DNA is TGTGCCAGCAGCGCGCTAGGAGGGGCCAACGTCCTGACTTTC. As protein: CASSALGGANVLTF.

This clonotype turned up a few times. The J gene is TRBJ1-2, the V gene TRBV12-3 or TRBV12-4; no firm D call. Trimming removed 4 bases from V and 5 bases from J, with 8 bases in between. This CDR3 contains 12 residues. In DNA form, the CDR3 reads TGTGCCAGCAGTTCGCGCCGGTATGGCTACACCTTC. It specifies CASSSRRYGYTF.

The chain couples TRBV29-1 to TRBJ2-5; D remains ambiguous. The J call is uncertain, as TRBJ2-7 better fits the DNA end. Germline-derived CDR1 and CDR2 are SQVTM and ANQGSEA. CDR3 length: 13 amino acids. The CDR3 DNA reads as TGCAGCGTTGAAATACCCGGAAGATACGAGCAGTACTTC. This gives the protein CSVEIPGRYEQYF.